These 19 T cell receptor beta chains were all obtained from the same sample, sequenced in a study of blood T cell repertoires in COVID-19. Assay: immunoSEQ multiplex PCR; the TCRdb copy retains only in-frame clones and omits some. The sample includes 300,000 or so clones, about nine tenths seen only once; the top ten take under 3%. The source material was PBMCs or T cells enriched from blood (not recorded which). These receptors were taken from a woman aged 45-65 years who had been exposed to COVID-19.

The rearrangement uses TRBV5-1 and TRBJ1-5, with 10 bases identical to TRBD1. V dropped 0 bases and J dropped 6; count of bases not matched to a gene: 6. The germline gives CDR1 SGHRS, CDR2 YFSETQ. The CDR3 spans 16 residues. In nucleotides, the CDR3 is TGCGCCAGCAGCTTGGGGACAGGGGGGAATCCTCAGCCCCAGCATTTT. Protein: CASSLGTGGNPQPQHF.

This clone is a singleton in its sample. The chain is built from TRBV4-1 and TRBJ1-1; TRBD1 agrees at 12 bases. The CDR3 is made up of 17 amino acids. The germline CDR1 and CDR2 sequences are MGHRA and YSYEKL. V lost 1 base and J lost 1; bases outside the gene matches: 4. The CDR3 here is CASSQGDRGPRNTEAFF. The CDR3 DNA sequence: TGCGCCAGCAGCCAAGGGGACAGGGGGCCGAGGAACACTGAAGCTTTCTTT.

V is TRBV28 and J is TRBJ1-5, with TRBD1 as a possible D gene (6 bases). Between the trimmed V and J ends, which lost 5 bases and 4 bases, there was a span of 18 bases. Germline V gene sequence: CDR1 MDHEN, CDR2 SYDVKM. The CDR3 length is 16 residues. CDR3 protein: CASSPLRQAENQPQHF. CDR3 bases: TGTGCCAGCAGTCCCCTTCGACAGGCCGAGAATCAGCCCCAGCATTTT.

CDR3 bases: TGTGCCAGCAGCCTCCTCTCAGGGCCCCGAAGTTATGGCTACACCTTC. Its protein is CASSLLSGPRSYGYTF. This rearrangement joins TRBV28 to TRBJ1-2; possible D gene TRBD1, 5 bases. Germline lookup yields CDR1 MDHEN and CDR2 SYDVKM. The CDR3 runs to 16 residues. V lost 6 bases to trimming and J lost 5 bases, with 22 bases between them.

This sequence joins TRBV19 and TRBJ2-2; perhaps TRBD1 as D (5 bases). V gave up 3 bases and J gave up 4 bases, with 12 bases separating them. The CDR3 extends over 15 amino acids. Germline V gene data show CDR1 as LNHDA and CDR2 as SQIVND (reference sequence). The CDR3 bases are TGTGCCAGTAGTATTCGGCAGGGTAGCACCGGGGAGCTGTTTTTT. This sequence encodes CASSIRQGSTGELFF.

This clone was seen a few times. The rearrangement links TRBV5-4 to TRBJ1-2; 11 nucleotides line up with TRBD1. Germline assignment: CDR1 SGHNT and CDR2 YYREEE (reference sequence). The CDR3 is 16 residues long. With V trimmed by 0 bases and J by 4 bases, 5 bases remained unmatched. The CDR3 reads CASSLGGQGATYGYTF. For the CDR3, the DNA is TGTGCCAGCAGCTTGGGAGGACAGGGGGCTACCTATGGCTACACCTTC.

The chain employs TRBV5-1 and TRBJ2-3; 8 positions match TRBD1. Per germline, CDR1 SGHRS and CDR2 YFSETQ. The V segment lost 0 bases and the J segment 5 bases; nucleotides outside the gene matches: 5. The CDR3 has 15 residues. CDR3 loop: CASSLADRAIDTQYF. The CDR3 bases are TGCGCCAGCAGCTTGGCGGACAGGGCAATAGATACGCAGTATTTT.

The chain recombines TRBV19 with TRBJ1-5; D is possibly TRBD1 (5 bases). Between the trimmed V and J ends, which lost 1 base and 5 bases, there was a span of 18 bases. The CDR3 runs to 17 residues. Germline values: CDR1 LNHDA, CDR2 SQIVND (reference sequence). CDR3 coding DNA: TGTGCCAGTAGTATAGGGCGCGTGGGCGGACACTATCAGCCCCAGCATTTT. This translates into CASSIGRVGGHYQPQHF.

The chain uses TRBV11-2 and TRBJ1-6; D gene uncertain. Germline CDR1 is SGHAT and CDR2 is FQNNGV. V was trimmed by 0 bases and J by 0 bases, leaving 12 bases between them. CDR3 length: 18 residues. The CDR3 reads CASSLEPGSSSYNSPLHF. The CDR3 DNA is TGTGCCAGCAGCTTAGAGCCGGGGTCGAGCTCCTATAATTCACCCCTCCACTTT.

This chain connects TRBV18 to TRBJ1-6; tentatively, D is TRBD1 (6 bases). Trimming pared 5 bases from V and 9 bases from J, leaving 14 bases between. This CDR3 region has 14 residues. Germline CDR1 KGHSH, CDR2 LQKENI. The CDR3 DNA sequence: TGTGCCAGCTCAGCGACCGGACAGTCTTCACCCCTCCACTTT. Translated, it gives CASSATGQSSPLHF.

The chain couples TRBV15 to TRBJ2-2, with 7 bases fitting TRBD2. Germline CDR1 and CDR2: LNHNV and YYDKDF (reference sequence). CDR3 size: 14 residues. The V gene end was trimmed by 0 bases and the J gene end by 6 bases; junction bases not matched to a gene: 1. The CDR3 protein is CATSRDRGAGELFF. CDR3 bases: TGTGCCACCAGCAGAGACCGGGGGGCCGGGGAGCTGTTTTTT.

The CDR3 loop is CAWSWTGNSNQPQHF. CDR3 nucleotide sequence: TGTGCCTGGAGTTGGACAGGGAATAGCAATCAGCCCCAGCATTTT. The gene calls are TRBV30 and TRBJ1-5; 8 bases agree with TRBD1. The CDR3 is 15 amino acids. V was pared by 2 bases and J by 0 bases, with 3 bases of the junction left unmatched. Germline V gene lookup returns CDR1 GTSNPN and CDR2 SVGIG (reference sequence).

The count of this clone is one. This CDR3 is CASSLSPGGRSGANVLTF. In DNA, the CDR3 is TGCGCCAGCAGCTTGTCCCCCGGAGGTAGGTCTGGGGCCAACGTCCTGACTTTC. The chain recombines TRBV5-1 with TRBJ2-6; possible D gene TRBD2, 5 bases. Trimming removed 1 base from V and 1 base from J, with 15 bases in between. The CDR3 consists of 18 residues. Germline assignment: CDR1 SGHRS and CDR2 YFSETQ.

CDR3 in DNA: TGTGCCATCAGTGAGACAGGGGCGGCTTACGAGCAGTACTTC. Protein product: CAISETGAAYEQYF. J is TRBJ2-7 and V is TRBV10-3, with TRBD1 identical over 7 bases. Germline lookup yields CDR1 ENHRY and CDR2 SYGVKD. V lost 2 bases and J lost 4; bases outside the gene matches: 5. This CDR3 region has 14 residues.

The chain's CDR3 is CASSLWPAGQGEETQYF. CDR3 nucleotide sequence: TGTGCCAGCAGCTTGTGGCCCGCAGGGCAGGGCGAAGAGACCCAGTACTTC. V gene TRBV11-2 combines with J gene TRBJ2-5, with D possibly being TRBD1 (5 bases). Germline-derived CDR1 and CDR2 are SGHAT and FQNNGV. V was cut by 3 bases and J by 3 bases, with 20 bases left in between. The CDR3 runs 17 residues.

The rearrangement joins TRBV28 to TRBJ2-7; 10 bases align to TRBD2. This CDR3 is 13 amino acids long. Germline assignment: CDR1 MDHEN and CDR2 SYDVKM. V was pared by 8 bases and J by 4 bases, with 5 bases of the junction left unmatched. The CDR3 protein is CASERGGQYEQYF. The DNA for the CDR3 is TGTGCCAGCGAGCGGGGGGGCCAGTACGAGCAGTACTTC.

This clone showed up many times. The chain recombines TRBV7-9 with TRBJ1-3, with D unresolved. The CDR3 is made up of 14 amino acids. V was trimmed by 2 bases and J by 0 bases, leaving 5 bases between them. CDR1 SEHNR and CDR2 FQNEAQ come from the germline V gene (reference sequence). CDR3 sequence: CASSLTDSGNTIYF. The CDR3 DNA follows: TGTGCCAGCAGCTTAACTGACTCTGGAAACACCATATATTTT. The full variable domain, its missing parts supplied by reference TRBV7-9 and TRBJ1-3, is DTGVSQNPRHKITKRGQNVTFRCDPISEHNRLYWYRQTLGQGPEFLTYFQNEAQLEKSRLLSDRFSAERPKGSFSTLEIQRTEQGDSAMYLCASSLTDSGNTIYFGEGSWLTVV.

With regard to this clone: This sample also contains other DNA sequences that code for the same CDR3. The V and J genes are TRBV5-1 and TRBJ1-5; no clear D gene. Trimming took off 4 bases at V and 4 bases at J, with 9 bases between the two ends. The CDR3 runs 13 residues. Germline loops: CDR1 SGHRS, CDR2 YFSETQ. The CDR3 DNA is TGCGCCAGCAGCCCGGAGAGTAATCAGCCCCAGCATTTT. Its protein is CASSPESNQPQHF.

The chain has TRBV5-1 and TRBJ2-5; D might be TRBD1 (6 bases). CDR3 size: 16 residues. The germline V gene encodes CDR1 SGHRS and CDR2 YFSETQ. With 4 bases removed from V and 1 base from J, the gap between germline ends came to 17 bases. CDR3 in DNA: TGCGCCAGCAGCGCCCAAGGGGGACACGGCCAAGAGACCCAGTACTTC. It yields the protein CASSAQGGHGQETQYF.